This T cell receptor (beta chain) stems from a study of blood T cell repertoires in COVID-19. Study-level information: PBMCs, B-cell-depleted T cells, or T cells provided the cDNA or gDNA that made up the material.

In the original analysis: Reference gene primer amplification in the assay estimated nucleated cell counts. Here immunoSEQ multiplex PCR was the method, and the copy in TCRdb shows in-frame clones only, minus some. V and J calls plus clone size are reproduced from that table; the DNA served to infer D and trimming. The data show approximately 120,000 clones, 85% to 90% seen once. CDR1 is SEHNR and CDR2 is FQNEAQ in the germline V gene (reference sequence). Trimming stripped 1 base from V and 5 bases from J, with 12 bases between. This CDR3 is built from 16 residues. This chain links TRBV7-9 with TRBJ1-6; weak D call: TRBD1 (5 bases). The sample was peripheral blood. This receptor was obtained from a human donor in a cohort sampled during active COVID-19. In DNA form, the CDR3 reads TGTGCCAGCAGCTTAGTCCCAGGGCGACATAATTCACCCCTCCACTTT. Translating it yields CASSLVPGRHNSPLHF.